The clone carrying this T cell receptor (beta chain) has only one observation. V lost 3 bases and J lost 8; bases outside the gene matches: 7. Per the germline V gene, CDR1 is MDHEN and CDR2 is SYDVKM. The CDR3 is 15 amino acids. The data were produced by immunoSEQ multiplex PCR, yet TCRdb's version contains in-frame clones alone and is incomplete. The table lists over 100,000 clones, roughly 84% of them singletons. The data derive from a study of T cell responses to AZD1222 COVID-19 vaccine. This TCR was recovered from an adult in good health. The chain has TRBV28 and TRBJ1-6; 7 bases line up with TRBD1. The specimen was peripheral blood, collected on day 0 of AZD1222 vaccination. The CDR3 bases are TGTGCCAGCAGTTTCCCGACAGGGATCGATTCACCCCTCCACTTT. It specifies CASSFPTGIDSPLHF.